One sample yielded the 10 T cell receptor beta chains listed below, sequenced in a study of human T cells and chemical hapten exposure. Time point in this sample: healthy volunteer bleed at 2 weeks. The authors' total RNA extraction used unfractionated whole blood. TCRdb re-called the RACE reads through MiXCR, storing one row per CDR3 protein. The sample shows about 130,000 distinct CDR3 sequences, about 9.4% of them seen only once. The material sequenced was whole blood. The receptors were sampled from a male donor in good health. Some clones in this sample may be carry-over from other donors' samples.

This clonotype was observed a handful of times. In DNA form, the CDR3 reads TGTGCCAGCAGGACCGGACAGACTGGAAACACCATATATTTT. It translates to CASRTGQTGNTIYF. The genes are TRBV6-1 and TRBJ1-3; possibly TRBD1 for D (6 bases). CDR3 length: 14 amino acids. Germline V gene sequence: CDR1 MNHNS, CDR2 SASEGT. Trimming pared 6 bases from V and 2 bases from J, leaving 11 bases between.

This clonotype was recorded a few times. V usage is TRBV14 and J usage is TRBJ1-6; D might be TRBD1 (6 bases). V gave up 1 base and J gave up 10 bases, with 14 bases separating them. The CDR3 covers 15 residues. Germline CDR1 SGHDN, CDR2 FVKESK. The CDR3 region is CASSQGVNRESPLHF. As DNA, the CDR3 is TGTGCCAGCAGCCAAGGGGTGAACAGGGAGTCACCCCTCCACTTT.

V gene TRBV2 combines with J gene TRBJ2-1; D gene ambiguous. Germline CDR1 reads SNHLY; CDR2 reads FYNNEI. The CDR3 contains 11 residues. V was cut by 6 bases and J by 7 bases, with 7 bases left in between. The CDR3, as DNA: TGTGCCAGCAGGGTGGTGAATGAGCAGTTCTTC. This translates into CASRVVNEQFF. Using reference TRBV2 and TRBJ2-1 for the parts outside the CDR3, the full variable domain is EPEVTQTPSHQVTQMGQEVILRCVPISNHLYFYWYRQILGQKVEFLVSFYNNEISEKSEIFDDQFSVERPDGSNFTLKIRSTKLEDSAMYFCASRVVNEQFFGPGTRLTVL.

The table lists this clonotype with many counts. The chain links TRBV29-1 to TRBJ1-1, with D tentatively TRBD1 (6 bases). The germline V gene encodes CDR1 SQVTM and CDR2 ANQGSEA. Trimming took 3 bases from V and 1 from J, leaving 12 bases between them. The CDR3 sequence is 14 residues long. The CDR3 nucleotides read TGCAGCGTTGACCTGGGACACGCGAACACTGAAGCTTTCTTT. Its translation: CSVDLGHANTEAFF.

Ten or more counts support this clonotype. The chain joins TRBV18 to TRBJ1-1; 8 bases map to TRBD1. Germline assignment: CDR1 KGHSH and CDR2 LQKENI. V lost 3 bases to trimming and J lost 2 bases; unmatched junction nucleotides: 5. This CDR3 comprises 15 residues. The CDR3 DNA follows: TGTGCCAGCTCACCGCTCGGACAGGGCAACACTGAAGCTTTCTTT. Encoded protein: CASSPLGQGNTEAFF.

V and J are TRBV7-8 and TRBJ2-1; D gene unclear. CDR1 and CDR2 (germline): SGHVS, FQNEAQ. V was shortened by 1 base and J by 0 bases, with 10 bases between the two germline ends. There are 16 residues in the CDR3. CDR3 sequence reads: CASSLDPKSSYNEQFF. Written as DNA, the CDR3 is TGTGCCAGCAGCTTAGATCCTAAGAGCTCCTACAATGAGCAGTTCTTC.

V and J are TRBV7-6 and TRBJ2-7, with TRBD1 matching 9 bases. Per the germline V gene, CDR1 is SGHVS and CDR2 is FNYEAQ. CDR3 length: 21 residues. Trimming removed 7 bases from V and 3 bases from J; junction bases left unmatched: 28. The CDR3 region has the DNA TGTGCCAGCACCATGCCCCCGGGATCCCCATCCGGGACAGGGAGTAACTACGAGCAGTACTTC. It is translated as CASTMPPGSPSGTGSNYEQYF.

This clonotype was seen a handful of times. The genes are TRBV7-9 and TRBJ2-7; TRBD2 aligns across 9 bases. This CDR3 is 14 amino acids long. In germline, CDR1 is SEHNR, CDR2 FQNEAQ (reference sequence). With V trimmed by 6 bases and J by 0 bases, 3 bases remained unmatched. The CDR3 DNA sequence: TGTGCCAGCAGTCCTAGCGGGGCCTCCTACGAGCAGTACTTC. The encoded protein is CASSPSGASYEQYF.

J is TRBJ1-2 and V is TRBV28; no firm D call. V gave up 11 bases and J gave up 0 bases, with 13 bases separating them. Germline lookup yields CDR1 MDHEN and CDR2 SYDVKM. This CDR3 comprises 13 residues. The CDR3 DNA reads as TGTGCCTCTCTCGTCGGGGCTAACTATGGCTACACCTTC. It is translated as CASLVGANYGYTF.

This clonotype came up many times. V is TRBV7-9 and J is TRBJ1-2; D is perhaps TRBD1 (5 bases). The CDR3 length is 13 residues. V was pared by 5 bases and J by 6 bases, with 13 bases between. Germline V lookup: CDR1 SEHNR, CDR2 FQNEAQ (reference sequence). The CDR3 sequence is CASSIGDGNGYTF. CDR3 nucleotides: TGTGCCAGCAGCATAGGGGACGGTAATGGCTACACCTTC.